The rows below give T cell receptor beta chains drawn from one sample of a study of control samples from healthy donors and cancer patients. The method was immunoSEQ multiplex PCR; TCRdb's version includes in-frame clones alone and lacks a portion of them. This table has approximately 120,000 clones, around 88% appearing once. The sample consisted of blood. The receptors derive from a woman between 45 and 65 years old in good health. Both conserved end residues are part of each CDR3. Fields, in order: CDR3 protein, clone size, V gene. Clone size, where shown, is once, few, many, or a class for clones that have expanded.

cdr3_aa: CASSLYSSGQSSSTDTQYF; clone_size: NA; v_call: TRBV27
cdr3_aa: CASNIGTGKEKLFF; clone_size: NA; v_call: TRBV19
cdr3_aa: CASSLEASSGRAVATDTQYF; clone_size: NA; v_call: TRBV13
cdr3_aa: CASSSGVYEQYF; clone_size: NA; v_call: TRBV6-5
cdr3_aa: CAISDPTGTPYEQYF; clone_size: NA; v_call: TRBV10-3
cdr3_aa: CASSQDLVNYNEQFF; clone_size: NA; v_call: TRBV3-1/TRBV3-2
cdr3_aa: CAWSVDGHNEQFF; clone_size: NA; v_call: TRBV30
cdr3_aa: CASSPTRGGAYEQYF; clone_size: NA; v_call: TRBV13
cdr3_aa: CSAFQYGYTF; clone_size: many; v_call: TRBV20-1
cdr3_aa: CASSPTVNYGYTF; clone_size: NA; v_call: TRBV6-2/TRBV6-3
cdr3_aa: CASSPPGASTDTQYF; clone_size: NA; v_call: TRBV4-1
cdr3_aa: CASSQELGNYEQYF; clone_size: NA; v_call: TRBV14
cdr3_aa: CASSPTGTSGGEQFF; clone_size: NA; v_call: TRBV11-2
cdr3_aa: CASSLGIGGGQHGYTF; clone_size: NA; v_call: TRBV28
cdr3_aa: CASSRGALGTDTQYF; clone_size: NA; v_call: TRBV7-3
cdr3_aa: CTSSQPQPGLVTKGKDTQYF; clone_size: NA; v_call: TRBV1
cdr3_aa: CASSQALLAGGKGETQYF; clone_size: NA; v_call: TRBV3-1/TRBV3-2
cdr3_aa: CAAGGNTEAFF; clone_size: NA; v_call: TRBV20-1
cdr3_aa: CASSQEPKRDNSPLHF; clone_size: NA; v_call: TRBV4-3
cdr3_aa: CASSHGGAAKNIQYF; clone_size: NA; v_call: TRBV23-1
cdr3_aa: CASTRTGGTNSPLHF; clone_size: few; v_call: TRBV11-2
cdr3_aa: CATAGRGLGNEKLFF; clone_size: NA; v_call: TRBV19
cdr3_aa: CASSYSWQGAHEQYF; clone_size: NA; v_call: TRBV6-5
cdr3_aa: CASSLMANYGYTF; clone_size: NA; v_call: TRBV27
cdr3_aa: CAWRVGQGVPYEQYF; clone_size: NA; v_call: TRBV30
cdr3_aa: CASSSQAAQFF; clone_size: NA; v_call: TRBV5-1
cdr3_aa: CASSTTSGSGETQYF; clone_size: NA; v_call: TRBV5-1
cdr3_aa: CASRDTSVPLNTQYF; clone_size: NA; v_call: TRBV5-1
cdr3_aa: CASSRDYNEQFF; clone_size: NA; v_call: TRBV13
cdr3_aa: CAWSAGKFTGLNTEAFF; clone_size: NA; v_call: TRBV30
cdr3_aa: CASSFGTSGRQTQYF; clone_size: NA; v_call: TRBV7-2
cdr3_aa: CASSTERVQGTQYF; clone_size: NA; v_call: TRBV19
cdr3_aa: CASSMGHYNEQFF; clone_size: NA; v_call: TRBV19
cdr3_aa: CAWSVFLMASGNRDNTQYF; clone_size: NA; v_call: TRBV30
cdr3_aa: CASSPNTGELFF; clone_size: NA; v_call: TRBV9
cdr3_aa: CASAFQGYGYTF; clone_size: NA; v_call: TRBV7-2
cdr3_aa: CASSLGRASGTGDEKLFF; clone_size: NA; v_call: TRBV5-1
cdr3_aa: CASSPLQGARGYTF; clone_size: NA; v_call: TRBV5-6
cdr3_aa: CASSTGTEAFF; clone_size: few; v_call: TRBV5-1
cdr3_aa: CASSLVTASGSYEQYF; clone_size: NA; v_call: TRBV5-6
cdr3_aa: CASNRQSSYNSPLHF; clone_size: NA; v_call: TRBV6-5
cdr3_aa: CASSPGSRPNQETQYF; clone_size: NA; v_call: TRBV5-8
cdr3_aa: CASSEVSGANVLTF; clone_size: NA; v_call: TRBV19
cdr3_aa: CASRRTTSANTDTQYF; clone_size: NA; v_call: TRBV2
cdr3_aa: CATSDSRGRYNEQFF; clone_size: NA; v_call: TRBV24-1
cdr3_aa: CSASPQGRLQFF; clone_size: NA; v_call: TRBV20-1
cdr3_aa: CASSSNRFSTEAFF; clone_size: NA; v_call: TRBV6-2/TRBV6-3
cdr3_aa: CASSHRYGYTF; clone_size: NA; v_call: TRBV28
cdr3_aa: CASRLKQGLQYGYTF; clone_size: NA; v_call: TRBV5-4
cdr3_aa: CASSARTTGINYGYTF; clone_size: once; v_call: TRBV9
cdr3_aa: CASSHGVDYGYTF; clone_size: NA; v_call: TRBV7-9
cdr3_aa: CASSPSGGNYGYTF; clone_size: many; v_call: TRBV18
cdr3_aa: CASSVARVGAGGNEQFF; clone_size: NA; v_call: TRBV9
cdr3_aa: CASSDTGVETQYF; clone_size: NA; v_call: TRBV6-5